This T cell receptor (beta chain) was observed in a study of vaccination and CD4 T cells after COVID-19. The wider study: Each convalescent patient was PCR positive for SARS-CoV-2 on nasal swab; fewer than ten cases were mild and one severe.

V lost 5 bases to trimming and J lost 4 bases; unmatched junction nucleotides: 6. CDR3 length: 15 amino acids. The germline V gene has CDR1 MNHEY and CDR2 SMNVEV (reference sequence). Sequencing of DNA taken from cultured CD4+ T cells relied on the Oncomine TCR Beta short-read assay. TCRdb used MiXCR to reprocess the PCR reads, holding one entry per CDR3 protein. The sample yields just over 20,000 distinct CDR3 sequences, around 70% seen once. Regarding this clonotype: Its antigen is still unknown.

Treatment: roughly nine-day PBMC culture with coronavirus spike peptide pools or control peptides (ViraFEST assay). CD4+ T cells were isolated by negative selection after approximately eleven days of culture. The TCR originated in a human donor who had recovered from COVID-19. The sequencing sample was made of CD4+ T cells from blood, cultured in vitro. This chain connects TRBV27 to TRBJ1-5; 9 bases line up with TRBD1. The CDR3 spells CASSLNRGLNQPQHF. The CDR3, as DNA: TGTGCCAGCAGTCTAAACAGGGGGCTGAATCAGCCCCAGCATTTT.